A single sample gave rise to the 30 T cell receptor beta chains below, sequenced in a study of control samples from healthy donors and cancer patients (dated by TCRdb to 2018 to 2021). The method behind the library was the immunoSEQ multiplex PCR assay. In its TCRdb copy, this immuneACCESS table keeps in-frame sequences only and misses some clones. Where compared with another copy, unresolved V genes explain less than half of these, and the others have no known cause. The sample table shows some 71,000 clones, and 75% to 95% are seen once. The ten biggest clones cover around 1.2% of the sample. The source material was PBMCs. These receptors all come from a woman aged 50 to 60 with colorectal cancer.

The V call is TRBV7-2, the J call TRBJ2-1; 8 bases are shared with TRBD2. From germline, CDR1 is SGHTA and CDR2 FQGNSA. The V segment lost 3 bases and the J segment 15 bases; nucleotides outside the gene matches: 19. The CDR3 is made up of 16 amino acids. CDR3 sequence reads: CASSFDSAGGREGRFF. Written as DNA, the CDR3 is TGTGCCAGCAGCTTTGATTCGGCGGGGGGCCGGGAGGGTAGGTTCTTC.

The V gene is TRBV19, the J gene TRBJ2-1; the match to TRBD2 covers 13 bases. In germline, CDR1 is LNHDA, CDR2 SQIVND (reference sequence). V was pared by 1 base and J by 15 bases, with 3 bases of the junction left unmatched. The CDR3 runs 13 residues. In nucleotides, the CDR3 is TGTGCCAGTAGTATAGGACTAGCGGGAGGTTTGTTCTTC. The encoded protein is CASSIGLAGGLFF.

This chain joins TRBV18 and TRBJ1-1, with D uncertain. The germline CDR1 and CDR2 sequences are KGHSH and LQKENI. V shed 3 bases and J shed 1 base, with 12 bases lying between them. The CDR3 loop spans 15 amino acids. The DNA of the CDR3 is TGTGCCAGCTCACCGTTTGACACACGGAACACTGAAGCTTTCTTT. It encodes CASSPFDTRNTEAFF.

The chain couples TRBV18 to TRBJ2-2; weak D call: TRBD2 (6 bases). The germline V gene has CDR1 KGHSH and CDR2 LQKENI. V gave up 8 bases and J gave up 0 bases, with 13 bases separating them. There are 15 residues in the CDR3. The CDR3 sequence: CASTRRETNTGELFF. CDR3 coding DNA: TGTGCCAGCACCCGCCGGGAGACGAACACCGGGGAGCTGTTTTTT. Together with reference TRBV18 and TRBJ2-2, the CDR3 gives the full variable domain: NAGVMQNPRHLVRRRGQEARLRCSPMKGHSHVYWYRQLPEEGLKFMVYLQKENIIDESGMPKERFSAEFPKEGPSILRIQQVVRGDSAAYFCASTRRETNTGELFFGEGSRLTVL.

The chain carries TRBV7-6 and TRBJ1-3; D is perhaps TRBD1 (5 bases). The length of the CDR3 is 15 residues. Trimming left V 0 bases short and J 7 bases short, with 13 bases between. Germline V CDR1 and CDR2: SGHVS, FNYEAQ. The CDR3 nucleotides read TGTGCCAGCAGCTTAGCGACAGCGCCCGGGAACACCATATATTTT. Translation gives CASSLATAPGNTIYF.

The chain couples TRBV7-2 to TRBJ1-4, with 7 bases matching TRBD1. The CDR3 length is 14 residues. V lost 4 bases and J lost 7; bases outside the gene matches: 6. In germline, CDR1 is SGHTA, CDR2 FQGNSA. The CDR3 loop reads CASSWGQSSEKLFF. For the CDR3, the DNA is TGTGCCAGCAGCTGGGGACAGTCCAGTGAAAAACTGTTTTTT.

The chain uses TRBV7-3 and TRBJ1-1, with TRBD1 matching over 7 bases. V trimming: 3 bases; J trimming: 2 bases; junction bases outside the gene matches: 3. In germline, CDR1 is SGHTA, CDR2 FQGTGA. This CDR3 has 14 amino acids. This CDR3 reads CASSLGTANTEAFF. For the CDR3, the DNA is TGTGCCAGCAGCTTGGGGACAGCTAACACTGAAGCTTTCTTT. The full variable domain, rest sourced from reference TRBV7-3 and TRBJ1-1, is GAGVSQTPSNKVTEKGKYVELRCDPISGHTALYWYRQSLGQGPEFLIYFQGTGAADDSGLPNDRFFAVRPEGSVSTLKIQRTERGDSAVYLCASSLGTANTEAFFGQGTRLTVV.

This chain joins TRBV10-3 and TRBJ1-1; TRBD1 matches at 7 bases. CDR1 and CDR2 (germline): ENHRY, SYGVKD. CDR3 size: 14 residues. V dropped 6 bases and J dropped 1; count of bases not matched to a gene: 5. In DNA form, the CDR3 reads TGTGCCATCAGGGAAGACAGGGCGAACACTGAAGCTTTCTTT. Protein product: CAIREDRANTEAFF.

This chain joins TRBV18 and TRBJ1-1; D ambiguous. The CDR3 is made up of 16 amino acids. Trimming left V 2 bases short and J 0 bases short, with 13 bases between. From germline, CDR1 is KGHSH and CDR2 LQKENI. The DNA for the CDR3 is TGTGCCAGCTCACCAACTAACGGACCCATGAACACTGAAGCTTTCTTT. Encoded protein: CASSPTNGPMNTEAFF.

This clone appeared a single time. V is TRBV3-1 (or the pseudogene TRBV3-2) and J is TRBJ1-1; a possible D gene is TRBD1 (5 bases). Germline values: CDR1 LGHDT, CDR2 YNNKEL (reference sequence). The V and J ends lost 0 bases and 1 base respectively, with 6 bases between them. CDR3 length: 14 residues. Written as DNA, the CDR3 is TGTGCCAGCAGCCAAGAGAGGGGGAACACTGAAGCTTTCTTT. The encoded protein is CASSQERGNTEAFF.

The rearrangement joins TRBV7-2 to TRBJ1-6; maybe TRBD1 (6 bases). The CDR3 length is 17 residues. The V end lost 0 bases, the J end lost 10 bases, and 19 bases lay between the germline ends. Germline values: CDR1 SGHTA, CDR2 FQGNSA. The CDR3 loop is CASSLAGGRQSLSPLHF. The CDR3 DNA sequence: TGTGCCAGCAGCTTAGCAGGGGGTCGACAGTCCCTATCACCCCTCCACTTT.

V and J are TRBV27 and TRBJ1-1; D unclear. V was shortened by 6 bases and J by 4 bases, with 15 bases between the two germline ends. The CDR3 spans 14 residues. Per the germline V gene, CDR1 is MNHEY and CDR2 is SMNVEV (reference sequence). The CDR3: CASRNLGSSTEAFF. The CDR3 region has the DNA TGTGCCAGCAGAAACTTGGGCAGTTCCACTGAAGCTTTCTTT.

This chain uses TRBV6-5 with TRBJ1-2, with 7 bases lining up with TRBD1. V was clipped by 10 bases and J by 8 bases; unmatched bases: 10. CDR1 is MNHEY, CDR2 SVGAGI, per germline. The CDR3 runs 12 residues. For the CDR3, the DNA is TGTGCCACCTCGGACAGGCCGGGGGGCTACACCTTC. As protein: CATSDRPGGYTF.

The rearrangement links TRBV2 to TRBJ2-3, with D possibly TRBD1 on 6 matching bases. This CDR3 spans 16 amino acids. Deletions cut 3 bases from V and 0 bases from J, with 13 bases between. From germline, CDR1 is SNHLY and CDR2 FYNNEI. The CDR3: CASSDPHRVSTDTQYF. For the CDR3, the DNA is TGTGCCAGCAGTGATCCTCACAGGGTTAGCACAGATACGCAGTATTTT.

J is TRBJ2-2 and V is TRBV3-1 (or the pseudogene TRBV3-2); TRBD2 is a possible D gene (6 bases). CDR1 LGHDT and CDR2 YNNKEL come from the germline V gene (reference sequence). This CDR3 region has 14 residues. The germline V and J ends were trimmed by 0 bases and 7 bases, with 9 bases remaining between them. Here the CDR3 DNA reads TGTGCCAGCAGCCAAGAGACTAGGAACGGGGAGCTGTTTTTT. This encodes CASSQETRNGELFF.

This chain joins TRBV18 and TRBJ1-5, with TRBD1 as a possible D gene (5 bases). V lost 5 bases and J 1 base, leaving 12 bases between the germline ends. The CDR3 spans 15 residues. Germline values: CDR1 KGHSH, CDR2 LQKENI. This CDR3 reads CASSDSGGSNQPQHF. CDR3 in DNA: TGTGCCAGCTCAGACAGTGGGGGAAGCAATCAGCCCCAGCATTTT.

The rearrangement uses TRBV7-2 and TRBJ2-1; D is possibly TRBD1 or TRBD2 (5 bases each). The CDR3 consists of 15 residues. Per the germline V gene, CDR1 is SGHTA and CDR2 is FQGNSA. The V gene lost 6 bases and the J gene lost 0 bases, with 12 bases spanning the gap. In DNA, the CDR3 is TGTGCCAGCAGGGTGGGACCCAGCTCCTACAATGAGCAGTTCTTC. Translation gives CASRVGPSSYNEQFF.

V gene TRBV19 combines with J gene TRBJ2-4; D remains unclear. Germline-derived CDR1 and CDR2 are LNHDA and SQIVND (reference sequence). V gave up 1 base and J gave up 3 bases, with 10 bases separating them. CDR3 length: 15 residues. The CDR3 sequence: CASSIGSFSKNIQYF. The DNA of the CDR3 is TGTGCCAGTAGTATAGGCAGCTTCAGCAAAAACATTCAGTACTTC.

The J gene is TRBJ1-6, the V gene TRBV5-8; 9 nucleotides line up with TRBD1. The V segment lost 0 bases and the J segment 5 bases; nucleotides outside the gene matches: 0. The CDR3 runs 15 residues. In germline, CDR1 is SGHTS, CDR2 YDEGEE. DNA for the CDR3: TGTGCCAGCAGCTTGGGGACAGGGGATAATTCACCCCTCCACTTT. This gives the protein CASSLGTGDNSPLHF.

The J gene is TRBJ1-5, the V gene TRBV2; D not resolved. CDR3 size: 16 residues. The V gene's germline CDR1 is SNHLY and CDR2 FYNNEI. Trimming shortened V by 2 bases and J by 6 bases, and 17 bases separated the two germline ends. The CDR3 loop is CASSESGDPSRQPQHF. The CDR3 bases are TGTGCCAGCAGTGAATCTGGGGATCCATCCCGTCAGCCCCAGCATTTT.

The V and J genes are TRBV28 and TRBJ2-1; possibly TRBD2 for D (6 bases). The V gene's germline CDR1 is MDHEN and CDR2 SYDVKM. Between the trimmed V and J ends, which lost 5 bases and 6 bases, there was a span of 14 bases. The CDR3 extends over 14 amino acids. The CDR3, as DNA: TGTGCCAGCAGTCCTCCGGGAGCTGGCAATGAGCAGTTCTTC. This sequence encodes CASSPPGAGNEQFF.

The chain couples TRBV7-8 to TRBJ2-1; 14 bases align to TRBD2. The CDR3 spans 16 residues. The trim removed 1 base at V and 7 bases at J, leaving 3 bases unmatched. Looked up from germline, CDR1 is SGHVS and CDR2 is FQNEAQ. CDR3 nucleotides: TGTGCCAGCAGCTTAGGCGGACTAGCGGGAGGAAATGAGCAGTTCTTC. This gives the protein CASSLGGLAGGNEQFF.

V gene TRBV5-1 combines with J gene TRBJ2-3; 7 nucleotides agree with TRBD1. The CDR3 sequence is 16 residues long. CDR1 is SGHRS and CDR2 is YFSETQ in the germline V gene. With V trimmed by 3 bases and J by 2 bases, 9 bases remained unmatched. CDR3 residues: CASSSKTGTATDTQYF. DNA for the CDR3: TGCGCCAGCAGCTCGAAAACCGGGACAGCCACAGATACGCAGTATTTT.

This chain connects TRBV11-3 to TRBJ1-1; 7 bases map to TRBD1. The CDR3 loop spans 15 amino acids. V trimming: 1 base; J trimming: 1 base; junction bases outside the gene matches: 3. CDR1 and CDR2 (germline): SGHNT, YENEEA. The CDR3, as DNA: TGTGCCAGCAGCTTAGGGAGGACAGGGAACACTGAAGCTTTCTTT. The encoded protein is CASSLGRTGNTEAFF.

The chain joins TRBV4-1 to TRBJ1-1; tentatively, D is TRBD1 (5 bases). V was trimmed by 3 bases and J by 1 base, leaving 15 bases between them. Germline CDR1 and CDR2: MGHRA and YSYEKL. The CDR3 length is 16 residues. CDR3 sequence: CASSHPSDGGNTEAFF. CDR3 sequence (DNA): TGCGCCAGCAGCCATCCCTCGGATGGGGGGAACACTGAAGCTTTCTTT.

The chain joins TRBV6-6 to TRBJ1-5; the D is unclear. CDR3 size: 13 residues. The V end lost 0 bases, the J end lost 6 bases, and 6 bases lay between the germline ends. The germline CDR1 and CDR2 sequences are MNHNY and SVGAGI (reference sequence). The CDR3 sequence is CASSYSIGQPQHF. The CDR3 DNA reads as TGTGCCAGCAGTTACTCGATAGGTCAGCCCCAGCATTTT.

The chain couples TRBV5-1 to TRBJ2-7; 11 bases are shared with TRBD1. V lost 4 bases to trimming and J lost 1 base; unmatched junction nucleotides: 7. This CDR3 comprises 16 residues. The germline CDR1 and CDR2 sequences are SGHRS and YFSETQ. CDR3 residues: CASSREGQGGSYEQYF. CDR3 sequence (DNA): TGCGCCAGCAGCCGGGAGGGACAGGGGGGATCCTACGAGCAGTACTTC.

The V gene is TRBV7-3, the J gene TRBJ1-1; D is uncertain. Germline V gene sequence: CDR1 SGHTA, CDR2 FQGTGA. CDR3 length: 13 amino acids. With 4 bases removed from V and 5 bases from J, the gap between germline ends came to 11 bases. The CDR3 bases are TGTGCCAGCAGCTCAGGACGAGGAACTGAAGCTTTCTTT. Its protein is CASSSGRGTEAFF. The full variable domain, rest sourced from reference TRBV7-3 and TRBJ1-1, is GAGVSQTPSNKVTEKGKYVELRCDPISGHTALYWYRQSLGQGPEFLIYFQGTGAADDSGLPNDRFFAVRPEGSVSTLKIQRTERGDSAVYLCASSSGRGTEAFFGQGTRLTVV.

The chain is built from TRBV7-9 and TRBJ1-1; D might be TRBD1 (5 bases). The CDR3 loop spans 13 amino acids. CDR1 and CDR2 (germline): SEHNR, FQNEAQ (reference sequence). Trimming shortened V by 3 bases and J by 5 bases, and 10 bases separated the two germline ends. For the CDR3, the DNA is TGTGCCAGCAGCTTCGGGAGACAGACTGAAGCTTTCTTT. As protein: CASSFGRQTEAFF.

The chain couples TRBV7-2 to TRBJ1-2; 9 bases align to TRBD1. The CDR3 totals 14 residues. The germline V gene encodes CDR1 SGHTA and CDR2 FQGNSA. Trimming removed 4 bases from V and 7 bases from J; junction bases left unmatched: 7. The CDR3 loop is CASSSTGGIGGYTF. CDR3 coding DNA: TGTGCCAGCAGCTCAACAGGGGGCATTGGTGGCTACACCTTC.